The 20 T cell receptor beta chains below were found in one sample sequenced in a study of CD8 T cells in Susac syndrome (dated by TCRdb to between 2018 and 2020). To prepare the library, the immunoSEQ multiplex PCR assay was applied. RNA was extracted with the RNeasy kit and about 0.45 to 1 ug was reverse transcribed using random hexamers. TCRdb took the public reads, trimmed them with fastp at Q25, ran MiXCR for clone calling and kept in-frame beta chains. Merged by CDR3 protein, the rows form single entries marked with the most common genes and DNA. Here the sample has under 250,000 distinct CDR3 sequences; less than 95% occur a single time. Approximately 0.15% of the sample lies in the top ten. The sequenced sample consisted of CD4+ T cells from PBMCs. The receptors were sampled from a human donor with Susac syndrome.

The V call is TRBV6-5, the J call TRBJ1-4; a possible D gene is TRBD1 (5 bases). The germline V gene has CDR1 MNHEY and CDR2 SVGAGI. Trimming removed 7 bases at V and 3 bases at J, with 12 bases between. The CDR3 is made up of 14 amino acids. CDR3 nucleotide sequence: TGTGCCAGCACCGCCAGCAGGGCTAATGAAAAACTGTTTTTT. As protein: CASTASRANEKLFF.

This clonotype was seen a single time. The V and J genes are TRBV7-2 and TRBJ2-3; a possible D gene is TRBD2 (5 bases). The germline CDR1 and CDR2 sequences are SGHTA and FQGNSA. The V end lost 5 bases, the J end lost 2 bases, and 14 bases lay between the germline ends. CDR3 size: 15 residues. CDR3 sequence: CASSPGLPSTDTQYF. CDR3 nucleotides: TGTGCCAGCAGCCCTGGACTCCCTTCCACAGATACGCAGTATTTT. The whole variable domain, filled in from reference TRBV7-2 and TRBJ2-3, reads GAGVSQSPSNKVTEKGKDVELRCDPISGHTALYWYRQSLGQGLEFLIYFQGNSAPDKSGLPSDRFSAERTGGSVSTLTIQRTQQEDSAVYLCASSPGLPSTDTQYFGPGTRLTVL.

The chain employs TRBV15 and TRBJ2-7; TRBD2 might be the D (5 bases). The CDR3 has 15 residues. Deletions cut 3 bases from V and 4 bases from J, with 16 bases between. The germline gives CDR1 LNHNV, CDR2 YYDKDF (reference sequence). The CDR3 region has the DNA TGTGCCACCAGCAGCCCTGGGATAAGGGAGTACGAGCAGTACTTC. It yields the protein CATSSPGIREYEQYF.

The CDR3 here is CAWSWRNNEKLFF. The CDR3 DNA is TGTGCCTGGAGTTGGCGGAACAATGAAAAACTGTTTTTT. The rearrangement joins TRBV30 to TRBJ1-4; unclear D gene. The CDR3 totals 13 residues. Germline CDR1 GTSNPN, CDR2 SVGIG (reference sequence). V was clipped by 2 bases and J by 5 bases, with 9 bases between them. Drawing the rest from reference TRBV30 and TRBJ1-4, the complete variable domain is SQTIHQWPATLVQPVGSPLSLECTVEGTSNPNLYWYRQAAGRGLQLLFYSVGIGQISSEVPQNLSASRPQDRQFILSSKKLLLSDSGFYLCAWSWRNNEKLFFGSGTQLSVL.

This clonotype was recorded a few times. The chain combines TRBV7-3 with TRBJ2-7; 8 bases agree with TRBD2. V gave up 3 bases and J gave up 6 bases; unmatched junction bases: 4. Germline assignment: CDR1 SGHTA and CDR2 FQGTGA. The CDR3 sequence is 13 residues long. CDR3 nucleotides: TGTGCCAGCAGCTTGCGGGGGGCAACCGAGCAGTACTTC. Amino acids: CASSLRGATEQYF.

The chain uses TRBV6-2 or TRBV6-3 and TRBJ1-6; possible D gene TRBD1, 5 bases. The CDR3 sequence is 12 residues long. Trimming left V 10 bases short and J 9 bases short, with 13 bases between. Germline-derived CDR1 and CDR2 are MNHEY and SVGEGT. The CDR3, as DNA: TGTGCCATTTCAGGGTACGGTTCACCCCTCCACTTT. Protein product: CAISGYGSPLHF.

J is TRBJ2-7 and V is TRBV4-3; a possible D gene is TRBD1 (6 bases). V shed 0 bases and J shed 0 bases, with 9 bases lying between them. Germline CDR1 LGHNA, CDR2 YSLEER. The CDR3 runs 15 residues. Written as DNA, the CDR3 is TGCGCCAGCAGCCAAGATCAGGGGAACTCCTACGAGCAGTACTTC. This encodes CASSQDQGNSYEQYF.

This chain links TRBV7-2 with TRBJ2-1; TRBD1 agrees at 7 bases. J gave up 4 bases and V 4 bases, and 7 bases lay outside the gene matches. CDR1 and CDR2 (germline): SGHTA, FQGNSA. The CDR3 covers 15 residues. CDR3 bases: TGTGCCAGCAGCTCCCCCAGGACAGGTTACAATGAGCAGTTCTTC. It specifies CASSSPRTGYNEQFF.

The rearrangement joins TRBV7-2 to TRBJ1-1; TRBD1 aligns across 8 bases. V shed 5 bases, J shed 0 bases, and the junction held 14 bases outside the gene matches. The length of the CDR3 is 18 residues. Germline assignment: CDR1 SGHTA and CDR2 FQGNSA. In nucleotides, the CDR3 is TGTGCCAGCAGCCCCGAGGGCAGGGGGCGGAATTTGAACACTGAAGCTTTCTTT. Translation gives CASSPEGRGRNLNTEAFF.

The V and J genes are TRBV12-3 or TRBV12-4 and TRBJ1-1; D is ambiguous. The CDR3 sequence is 14 residues long. The V end lost 6 bases, the J end lost 7 bases, and 18 bases lay between the germline ends. Written as DNA, the CDR3 is TGTGCCAGCAGCCACCCAGCGGGTCGAGGTGAAGCTTTCTTT. It is translated as CASSHPAGRGEAFF.

This chain joins TRBV7-3 and TRBJ2-3; 9 bases fit TRBD1. Germline V gives CDR1 SGHTA, CDR2 FQGTGA. The trim removed 3 bases at V and 3 bases at J, leaving 7 bases unmatched. CDR3 size: 16 residues. CDR3 in DNA: TGTGCCAGCAGCTTGGGACAGGGCGGGATGACAGATACGCAGTATTTT. It is translated as CASSLGQGGMTDTQYF.

The chain carries TRBV20-1 and TRBJ1-1, with D hard to call. The CDR3 covers 11 residues. V gave up 6 bases and J gave up 5 bases, with 10 bases separating them. Germline V gives CDR1 DFQATT, CDR2 SNEGSKA (reference sequence). Written as DNA, the CDR3 is TGCAGTGCCAGAATAGAAACTGAAGCTTTCTTT. Translation gives CSARIETEAFF.

The chain couples TRBV28 to TRBJ1-1; a weak D match, TRBD1 (5 bases). Germline CDR1 MDHEN, CDR2 SYDVKM. The CDR3 runs 14 residues. V lost 6 bases and J lost 0, with 11 bases in between. CDR3: CASSPGGVNTEAFF. DNA of the CDR3: TGTGCCAGCAGCCCTGGGGGAGTGAACACTGAAGCTTTCTTT. The full variable domain, its missing parts supplied by reference TRBV28 and TRBJ1-1, is DVKVTQSSRYLVKRTGEKVFLECVQDMDHENMFWYRQDPGLGLRLIYFSYDVKMKEKGDIPEGYSVSREKKERFSLILESASTNQTSMYLCASSPGGVNTEAFFGQGTRLTVV.

This chain links TRBV6-2 or TRBV6-3 with TRBJ2-7; 10 positions match TRBD1. V lost 6 bases and J lost 2; bases outside the gene matches: 4. The CDR3 loop spans 14 amino acids. From germline, CDR1 is MNHEY and CDR2 SVGEGT. The CDR3, as DNA: TGTGCCAGCAGAGACAGGGGGCGAACCTACGAGCAGTACTTC. Its protein is CASRDRGRTYEQYF.

V is TRBV5-4 and J is TRBJ1-2; 11 nucleotides agree with TRBD1. Germline CDR1 and CDR2: SGHNT and YYREEE (reference sequence). V trimming: 4 bases; J trimming: 4 bases; junction bases outside the gene matches: 6. This CDR3 region has 15 residues. CDR3 coding DNA: TGTGCCAGCAGCCCGGGACAGGGGGAACGCTATGGCTACACCTTC. Translation gives CASSPGQGERYGYTF. The full variable domain, its missing parts supplied by reference TRBV5-4 and TRBJ1-2, is ETGVTQSPTHLIKTRGQQVTLRCSSQSGHNTVSWYQQALGQGPQFIFQYYREEENGRGNFPPRFSGLQFPNYSSELNVNALELDDSALYLCASSPGQGERYGYTFGSGTRLTVV.

The V and J genes are TRBV30 and TRBJ2-3; either TRBD1 or TRBD2 may fit D (6 bases each). Between the trimmed V and J ends, which lost 1 base and 6 bases, there was a span of 11 bases. Germline CDR1 is GTSNPN and CDR2 is SVGIG (reference sequence). The CDR3 totals 13 residues. The DNA for the CDR3 is TGTGCCTGGAGTGATGGGGGGCGGGATACGCAGTATTTT. This translates into CAWSDGGRDTQYF.

This clonotype was counted between two and nine times. The chain combines TRBV29-1 with TRBJ2-2; D remains ambiguous. There are 13 residues in the CDR3. Trimming stripped 4 bases from V and 2 bases from J, with 8 bases between. The V gene's germline CDR1 is SQVTM and CDR2 ANQGSEA. The chain's CDR3 is CSVARSNTGELFF. The CDR3 nucleotides read TGCAGCGTTGCCCGTTCCAACACCGGGGAGCTGTTTTTT.

This chain links TRBV7-2 with TRBJ1-1; D is possibly TRBD1 (5 bases). Trimming stripped 5 bases from V and 3 bases from J, with 10 bases between. The germline V gene encodes CDR1 SGHTA and CDR2 FQGNSA. The CDR3 consists of 13 residues. Here the CDR3 reads CASSRSQDTEAFF. CDR3 nucleotides: TGTGCCAGCAGCCGCTCACAGGACACTGAAGCTTTCTTT.

The chain is built from TRBV5-1 and TRBJ2-6; D remains ambiguous. The CDR3 has 15 amino acids. V dropped 6 bases and J dropped 4 bases, with 14 bases sitting between them. The V gene's germline CDR1 is SGHRS and CDR2 YFSETQ. The DNA for the CDR3 is TGCGCCAGCAACAGAGGAGACTCCGGGGCCAACGTCCTGACTTTC. Its translation: CASNRGDSGANVLTF.

The DNA of the CDR3 is TGTGCCAGCTCCGGGACAGGCCTTTTAAACATTCAGTACTTC. Translation gives CASSGTGLLNIQYF. The V and J genes are TRBV2 and TRBJ2-4; TRBD1 matches 8 bases. The CDR3 extends over 14 amino acids. The ends lost 8 bases at V and 6 bases at J; junction bases unmatched: 9. Germline V CDR1 and CDR2: SNHLY, FYNNEI.